These 20 T cell receptor beta chains were all obtained from the same sample, sequenced in a study of shared clonotypes between healthy human individuals. Only in-frame clones appear in the TCRdb table, and some are missing; sequencing was by immunoSEQ multiplex PCR. This sample has some 900,000 clones, with 60% to 85% found just once. Sequenced material: memory CD4+ T cells sorted from blood. The subset is: CD45RA-negative fraction. Receptor source: a man between 18 and 35 years old in good health.

V usage is TRBV28 and J usage is TRBJ2-7; 12 bases agree with TRBD1. With 2 bases clipped from V and 3 bases from J, the junction kept 11 bases outside the gene matches. The CDR3 is 18 residues long. CDR1 and CDR2 from the germline V gene are MDHEN and SYDVKM. CDR3 protein: CASSLAPGQGAIIYEQYF. CDR3 bases: TGTGCCAGCAGTTTAGCGCCGGGACAGGGGGCGATCATCTACGAGCAGTACTTC.

CDR3 region: CASSFQGYTGELFF. CDR3 nucleotides: TGTGCCAGCAGCTTTCAAGGGTACACCGGGGAGCTGTTTTTT. The chain carries TRBV5-8 and TRBJ2-2, with D uncertain. Germline values: CDR1 SGHTS, CDR2 YDEGEE. Trimming pared 2 bases from V and 3 bases from J, leaving 8 bases between. This CDR3 is built from 14 residues.

The J gene is TRBJ1-1, the V gene TRBV25-1; D uncertain. This CDR3 comprises 15 residues. V lost 6 bases and J 0 bases, leaving 14 bases between the germline ends. Germline values: CDR1 MGHDK, CDR2 SYGVNS. The CDR3 DNA reads TGTGCCAGCAGCCCCCACGCCGTACTGAACACTGAAGCTTTCTTT. Its protein product is CASSPHAVLNTEAFF.

The chain combines TRBV19 with TRBJ1-4; D call uncertain. Germline V gene lookup returns CDR1 LNHDA and CDR2 SQIVND (reference sequence). The germline V and J ends were trimmed by 4 bases and 11 bases, with 17 bases remaining between them. This CDR3 has 14 residues. The CDR3 DNA reads TGTGCCAGTAGTACCCCCGACACTTTTCCGAAACTGTTTTTT. Translating gives CASSTPDTFPKLFF.

Many counts were recorded for this clone. The chain joins TRBV2 to TRBJ1-6; no firm D call. V was trimmed by 4 bases and J by 7 bases, leaving 8 bases between them. CDR3 length: 13 amino acids. The germline CDR1 and CDR2 sequences are SNHLY and FYNNEI. Here the CDR3 DNA reads TGTGCCAGCAGTGTTTTTGGCAATTCACCCCTCCACTTT. It encodes CASSVFGNSPLHF.

The chain carries TRBV6-1 and TRBJ2-2, with D possibly TRBD2 on 6 matching bases. Trimming pared 7 bases from V and 4 bases from J, leaving 16 bases between. In germline, CDR1 is MNHNS, CDR2 SASEGT. CDR3 size: 15 residues. The CDR3 here is CASIAGPRGTGELFF. CDR3 in DNA: TGTGCCAGCATCGCGGGGCCCCGAGGCACCGGGGAGCTGTTTTTT.

The chain recombines TRBV6-6 with TRBJ2-1; D might be TRBD1 (6 bases). There are 16 residues in the CDR3. Trimming removed 0 bases at V and 1 base at J, with 10 bases between. Germline V lookup: CDR1 MNHNY, CDR2 SVGAGI (reference sequence). DNA for the CDR3: TGTGCCAGCAGTTACTCGAAAGGGGGATCCTACAATGAGCAGTTCTTC. It is translated as CASSYSKGGSYNEQFF.

The CDR3 loop reads CASSVTGVSGNTIYF. The CDR3 region has the DNA TGTGCCAGCAGTGTTACAGGGGTCTCTGGAAACACCATATATTTT. The chain combines TRBV6-1 with TRBJ1-3; TRBD1 agrees at 7 bases. V trimming: 4 bases; J trimming: 0 bases; junction bases outside the gene matches: 3. CDR1 and CDR2 from the germline V gene are MNHNS and SASEGT. The CDR3 contains 15 residues.

This chain uses TRBV27 with TRBJ1-4; 8 bases line up with TRBD1. This CDR3 comprises 14 residues. Per the germline V gene, CDR1 is MNHEY and CDR2 is SMNVEV (reference sequence). Trimming took 5 bases from V and 15 from J; bases not matched to a gene: 14. CDR3: CASSTRTGTNAMFF. In DNA form, the CDR3 reads TGTGCCAGCAGTACCCGGACAGGGACCAATGCGATGTTTTTT.

V is TRBV30 and J is TRBJ2-7; 10 bases line up with TRBD1. The germline gives CDR1 GTSNPN, CDR2 SVGIG (reference sequence). V dropped 6 bases and J dropped 1; count of bases not matched to a gene: 3. The CDR3 is 13 residues long. In DNA form, the CDR3 reads TGTGCCTGCCGGGACAGGGGTTCCTACGAGCAGTACTTC. The encoded protein is CACRDRGSYEQYF. The full variable domain, completed using reference TRBV30 and TRBJ2-7, is SQTIHQWPATLVQPVGSPLSLECTVEGTSNPNLYWYRQAAGRGLQLLFYSVGIGQISSEVPQNLSASRPQDRQFILSSKKLLLSDSGFYLCACRDRGSYEQYFGPGTRLTVT.

This chain links TRBV7-4 with TRBJ2-6; the D gene could be TRBD1 or TRBD2 (5 bases each). V lost 1 base and J 6 bases, leaving 22 bases between the germline ends. Looked up from germline, CDR1 is SGHVT and CDR2 is SQSDAQ. The CDR3 sequence is 19 residues long. The CDR3 spells CASSLVPKRGSCEANVLTF. For the CDR3, the DNA is TGTGCCAGCAGCTTAGTTCCTAAGAGGGGAAGCTGTGAGGCCAACGTCCTGACTTTC.

The chain is built from TRBV7-9 and TRBJ1-4; D is ambiguous. The V gene's germline CDR1 is SEHNR and CDR2 FQNEAQ (reference sequence). The V gene lost 2 bases and the J gene lost 3 bases, with 7 bases spanning the gap. The CDR3 runs 14 residues. CDR3 bases: TGTGCCAGCAGCTTACTGCGGGCTAATGAAAAACTGTTTTTT. It is translated as CASSLLRANEKLFF.

V gene TRBV11-2 combines with J gene TRBJ2-2, with D hard to call. Looked up from germline, CDR1 is SGHAT and CDR2 is FQNNGV. Deletions cut 5 bases from V and 3 bases from J, with 10 bases between. This CDR3 comprises 14 residues. CDR3 region: CASSPITDTGELFF. DNA for the CDR3: TGTGCCAGCAGCCCCATAACGGACACCGGGGAGCTGTTTTTT.

This chain connects TRBV7-8 to TRBJ2-5, with 8 bases aligning to TRBD2. The CDR3 totals 16 residues. The ends lost 5 bases at V and 3 bases at J; junction bases unmatched: 11. Germline V CDR1 and CDR2: SGHVS, FQNEAQ. CDR3 loop: CASSPRSSGVKETQYF. The CDR3 coding sequence is TGTGCCAGCAGCCCTCGTAGTAGCGGGGTTAAAGAGACCCAGTACTTC.

This clone was picked up one time. The CDR3 region has the DNA TGTGCCAGCAGCTTAGGCCGTCAGGGTGGCTCACCCCTCCACTTT. Encoded protein: CASSLGRQGGSPLHF. This chain links TRBV7-9 with TRBJ1-6; possibly TRBD1 for D (5 bases). The CDR3 loop spans 15 amino acids. Germline V gives CDR1 SEHNR, CDR2 FQNEAQ (reference sequence). V was pared by 1 base and J by 10 bases, with 14 bases between.

The chain combines TRBV7-3 with TRBJ1-3; D gene ambiguous. Trimming cost V 4 bases and J 4 bases, with 8 bases left between them. CDR1 and CDR2 (germline): SGHTA, FQGTGA. CDR3 length: 13 residues. CDR3 sequence: CASSSSGGNTIYF. The CDR3 DNA sequence: TGTGCCAGCAGCTCCTCTGGGGGAAACACCATATATTTT. Filled out from reference TRBV7-3 and TRBJ1-3, the complete variable domain reads GAGVSQTPSNKVTEKGKYVELRCDPISGHTALYWYRQSLGQGPEFLIYFQGTGAADDSGLPNDRFFAVRPEGSVSTLKIQRTERGDSAVYLCASSSSGGNTIYFGEGSWLTVV.

This chain connects TRBV19 to TRBJ2-3, with 8 bases fitting TRBD2. The V segment lost 2 bases and the J segment 2 bases; nucleotides outside the gene matches: 12. CDR3 length: 18 amino acids. CDR1 and CDR2 from the germline V gene are LNHDA and SQIVND (reference sequence). The CDR3 protein is CASSIFYQTSEFTDTQYF. For the CDR3, the DNA is TGTGCCAGTAGTATATTCTACCAGACTAGCGAATTCACAGATACGCAGTATTTT.

V usage is TRBV9 and J usage is TRBJ2-1; TRBD2 agrees at 11 bases. The CDR3 contains 16 residues. CDR1 and CDR2 (germline): SGDLS, YYNGEE. Losses at the gene ends were 2 bases for V and 7 bases for J; bases not matched to a gene: 8. CDR3 region: CASSVYGTSGGNEQFF. CDR3 in DNA: TGTGCCAGCAGCGTGTATGGGACTAGCGGAGGGAATGAGCAGTTCTTC.

This rearrangement joins TRBV7-2 to TRBJ1-1; D is perhaps TRBD1 (5 bases). Germline values: CDR1 SGHTA, CDR2 FQGNSA. V gave up 0 bases and J gave up 4 bases, with 15 bases separating them. CDR3 length equals 16 residues. CDR3 protein: CASSLAPMAGSTEAFF. DNA for the CDR3: TGTGCCAGCAGCTTAGCCCCGATGGCAGGGAGCACTGAAGCTTTCTTT. Based on the CDR3 plus reference TRBV7-2 and TRBJ1-1, the full variable domain is GAGVSQSPSNKVTEKGKDVELRCDPISGHTALYWYRQSLGQGLEFLIYFQGNSAPDKSGLPSDRFSAERTGGSVSTLTIQRTQQEDSAVYLCASSLAPMAGSTEAFFGQGTRLTVV.

The genes are TRBV14 and TRBJ2-5; D is unclear. The germline gives CDR1 SGHDN, CDR2 FVKESK. Trimming left V 0 bases short and J 5 bases short, with 10 bases between. CDR3 length equals 14 residues. CDR3 sequence: CASSQDRYTETQYF. CDR3 bases: TGTGCCAGCAGCCAAGATCGCTACACTGAGACCCAGTACTTC.